These 10 T cell receptor beta chains originate from one sample sequenced in a study of blood T cell repertoires in COVID-19. Produced via immunoSEQ multiplex PCR; TCRdb's table is partial and in-frame only. The table records under 200,000 clones, roughly 80% of them present only once. What was sequenced was peripheral blood. Receptor source: a man in his 60s with active or convalescent COVID-19.

This chain uses TRBV19 with TRBJ2-2; the match to TRBD2 covers 8 bases. This CDR3 comprises 16 residues. With 5 bases clipped from V and 7 bases from J, the junction kept 12 bases outside the gene matches. Germline V gene lookup returns CDR1 LNHDA and CDR2 SQIVND (reference sequence). CDR3 in amino acids: CASSGRGREARGELFF. The CDR3 DNA reads TGTGCCAGTAGTGGAAGAGGGCGGGAGGCCCGCGGGGAGCTGTTTTTT.

This chain connects TRBV2 to TRBJ1-4; D remains unclear. The germline V and J ends were trimmed by 5 bases and 10 bases, with 14 bases remaining between them. The CDR3 sequence is 13 residues long. CDR1 and CDR2 (germline): SNHLY, FYNNEI. The CDR3 nucleotides are TGTGCCAGCAGTCCCGCGGTGATGGGAAAACTGTTTTTT. This translates into CASSPAVMGKLFF. The full variable domain, with the rest looked up from reference TRBV2 and TRBJ1-4, is EPEVTQTPSHQVTQMGQEVILRCVPISNHLYFYWYRQILGQKVEFLVSFYNNEISEKSEIFDDQFSVERPDGSNFTLKIRSTKLEDSAMYFCASSPAVMGKLFFGSGTQLSVL.

The chain has TRBV5-6 and TRBJ2-5; TRBD2 matches at 8 bases. This CDR3 is 15 amino acids long. Trimming took 2 bases from V and 0 from J; bases not matched to a gene: 3. Germline V CDR1 and CDR2: SGHDT, YYEEEE. CDR3 sequence: CASSLTSGNQETQYF. In nucleotides, the CDR3 is TGTGCCAGCAGCTTAACTAGCGGCAACCAAGAGACCCAGTACTTC.

V is TRBV4-3 and J is TRBJ2-5, with a tentative D call TRBD1 (6 bases). V lost 3 bases to trimming and J lost 6 bases, with 17 bases between them. This CDR3 is 15 amino acids long. Germline V lookup: CDR1 LGHNA, CDR2 YSLEER. The CDR3 loop reads CASSHSTGSFKTQYF. CDR3 DNA: TGCGCCAGCAGCCATTCGACAGGTTCTTTCAAGACCCAGTACTTC.

The chain is built from TRBV4-2 and TRBJ2-7, with unresolved D. Germline V gives CDR1 LGHNA, CDR2 YNFKEQ. Between the trimmed V and J ends, which lost 6 bases and 1 base, there was a span of 10 bases. This CDR3 comprises 13 residues. CDR3 residues: CASSQTQSYEQYF. Here the CDR3 DNA reads TGTGCCAGCAGTCAGACACAGTCCTACGAGCAGTACTTC.

The rearrangement joins TRBV7-7 to TRBJ2-2; D possibly corresponds to TRBD2 (5 bases). Looked up from germline, CDR1 is SSHAT and CDR2 is FNYEAQ (reference sequence). V lost 0 bases to trimming and J lost 6 bases, with 5 bases between them. CDR3 size: 13 residues. The CDR3 is CASSLAEAGELFF. The DNA for the CDR3 is TGTGCCAGCAGCTTAGCGGAGGCCGGGGAGCTGTTTTTT.

This chain links TRBV14 with TRBJ1-2; 7 bases are shared with TRBD1. There are 13 residues in the CDR3. Trimming at V came to 4 bases and at J to 5 bases, leaving 4 bases not matched to a gene. Germline assignment: CDR1 SGHDN and CDR2 FVKESK. This CDR3 is CASSPGQKYGYTF. The CDR3 DNA follows: TGTGCCAGCAGCCCGGGACAGAAATATGGCTACACCTTC.

The V and J genes are TRBV6-5 and TRBJ2-7; D ambiguous. The ends were cut back, 2 bases at V and 1 base at J, with 12 bases in the middle. The germline V gene has CDR1 MNHEY and CDR2 SVGAGI. The CDR3 has 15 residues. The CDR3 DNA reads TGTGCCAGCAGTTACGGTCGCGCTAGGTCCTACGAGCAGTACTTC. It encodes CASSYGRARSYEQYF.

The rearrangement links TRBV27 to TRBJ2-5; TRBD2 might be the D (5 bases). Trimming cost V 5 bases and J 5 bases, with 15 bases left between them. Germline V lookup: CDR1 MNHEY, CDR2 SMNVEV (reference sequence). The CDR3 is 14 amino acids. CDR3 amino acids: CASSTLGVLETQYF. As DNA, the CDR3 is TGTGCCAGCAGTACCCTGGGAGTATTGGAGACCCAGTACTTC.

In its sample, this clone was seen a few times. The CDR3 here is CASSLYRGASTDTQYF. The CDR3 DNA follows: TGCGCCAGCAGCTTGTACAGGGGTGCTAGCACAGATACGCAGTATTTT. The genes are TRBV5-1 and TRBJ2-3, with 7 positions matching TRBD1. The V gene end was trimmed by 1 base and the J gene end by 0 bases; junction bases not matched to a gene: 5. CDR1 is SGHRS, CDR2 YFSETQ, per germline. This CDR3 region has 16 residues.